Below, 21 T cell receptor beta chains from the same sample are listed, as sequenced in a study of regulatory T cells in long-lasting Graves disease. Building the TCR beta libraries relied on iRepertoire HTBI primers, and CDR3 regions underwent Arm-PCR. MiXCR, applied by TCRdb to the multiplex PCR reads, yields one record per CDR3 protein. In the table there are approximately 560,000 distinct CDR3 sequences, roughly a sixth of which are singletons. Time point meaning: newly diagnosed GD, antithyroid drugs for less than 3 months. From RNA extracted from PBMCs, the TCR library was made. This sample also appeared in a second study, on T cells in Graves' hyperthyroidism and ophthalmopathy.

The input for sequencing was peripheral blood mononuclear cells (PBMCs), taken at new diagnosis, from a patient treated with antithyroid drugs. These receptors all come from a man aged 18 to 35 with Graves disease.

The chain combines TRBV20-1 with TRBJ1-5; D is unresolved. The V end lost 2 bases, the J end lost 11 bases, and 19 bases lay between the germline ends. CDR1 and CDR2 (germline): DFQATT, SNEGSKA (reference sequence). CDR3 length: 14 amino acids. As DNA, the CDR3 is TGCAGTGCTAGACTAGCGGGAGGGCAAGAGACCCAGCATTTT. This translates into CSARLAGGQETQHF.

In this sample, this clonotype turned up many times. The chain combines TRBV7-7 with TRBJ2-2; 7 bases line up with TRBD2. This CDR3 has 16 residues. In germline, CDR1 is SSHAT, CDR2 FNYEAQ (reference sequence). Here the CDR3 reads CAIRGGAGPGPGELFF. The CDR3, as DNA: TGTGCTATACGGGGAGGAGCGGGACCTGGGCCCGGGGAGCTGTTTTTT.

This clonotype was seen a handful of times. This chain uses TRBV20-1 with TRBJ2-7; 7 bases match TRBD2. V trimming: 0 bases; J trimming: 2 bases; junction bases outside the gene matches: 7. The CDR3 runs to 15 residues. The germline V gene encodes CDR1 DFQATT and CDR2 SNEGSKA (reference sequence). The chain's CDR3 is CSARDDGGLTYEQYF. The CDR3 DNA reads as TGCAGTGCTAGAGATGACGGGGGGTTAACCTACGAGCAGTACTTC.

The genes are TRBV20-1 and TRBJ1-2; TRBD1 agrees at 9 bases. CDR3 length: 13 residues. Germline V gene lookup returns CDR1 DFQATT and CDR2 SNEGSKA (reference sequence). J gave up 5 bases and V 6 bases, and 7 bases lay outside the gene matches. The CDR3 reads CSAARGQGYGYTF. CDR3 DNA sequence: TGCAGTGCGGCCCGGGGACAGGGTTATGGCTACACCTTC.

This clonotype was found many times. The chain employs TRBV20-1 and TRBJ2-7; TRBD1 aligns across 9 bases. V gave up 3 bases and J gave up 3 bases; unmatched junction bases: 3. This CDR3 is built from 13 residues. The germline gives CDR1 DFQATT, CDR2 SNEGSKA (reference sequence). CDR3 bases: TGCAGTGCTAGGACGGACAGGGGCTACGAGCAGTACTTC. Its protein product is CSARTDRGYEQYF.

The chain uses TRBV11-2 and TRBJ2-3, with 12 positions matching TRBD2. The V segment lost 5 bases and the J segment 5 bases; nucleotides outside the gene matches: 8. The CDR3 totals 16 residues. CDR1 and CDR2 from the germline V gene are SGHAT and FQNNGV. CDR3: CASSQASGRVGDTQYF. CDR3 bases: TGTGCCAGCAGCCAAGCTAGCGGGAGGGTGGGAGATACGCAGTATTTT.

Worth noting for this clonotype: Germline is not matched at one junction end, which may reflect a read error. The chain uses TRBV7-2 and TRBJ1-3, with D tentatively TRBD1 (5 bases). CDR1 is SGHTA, CDR2 FQGNSA, per germline. CDR3 size: 12 residues. The CDR3: CASSLPRGRYHF. The CDR3 region has the DNA TGTGCCAGCAGCCTCCCCCGGGGCCGGTATCATTTT.

Ten or more counts support this clonotype. The chain joins TRBV5-1 to TRBJ2-1; TRBD2 agrees at 7 bases. After removal of 4 bases from V and 9 bases from J, the junction contained 7 bases not matched to a gene. The CDR3 spans 13 residues. The V gene's germline CDR1 is SGHRS and CDR2 YFSETQ. The CDR3 here is CASSIAGTTEQFF. In DNA form, the CDR3 reads TGCGCCAGCAGCATTGCCGGGACTACTGAGCAGTTCTTC.

In this sample, this clonotype turned up a few times. The chain recombines TRBV5-1 with TRBJ2-5; weak D call: TRBD1 (5 bases). The CDR3 loop spans 14 amino acids. Germline V CDR1 and CDR2: SGHRS, YFSETQ. The V and J ends lost 5 bases and 5 bases respectively, with 16 bases between them. CDR3 DNA: TGCGCCAGCAGTCCTGACAGCCCTAGGGAGACCCAGTACTTC. Protein product: CASSPDSPRETQYF.

The sample holds many counts of this clonotype. The V gene is TRBV28, the J gene TRBJ2-1; 11 bases agree with TRBD2. The germline CDR1 and CDR2 sequences are MDHEN and SYDVKM. The J segment lost 10 bases and the V segment lost 3 bases, leaving 8 bases of the junction unmatched. This CDR3 has 15 amino acids. The CDR3 sequence: CASSLETSGSREQFF. CDR3 coding DNA: TGTGCCAGCAGTTTGGAAACTAGCGGGAGTCGGGAGCAGTTCTTC. The full variable domain, with the rest looked up from reference TRBV28 and TRBJ2-1, is DVKVTQSSRYLVKRTGEKVFLECVQDMDHENMFWYRQDPGLGLRLIYFSYDVKMKEKGDIPEGYSVSREKKERFSLILESASTNQTSMYLCASSLETSGSREQFFGPGTRLTVL.

The rearrangement links TRBV5-6 to TRBJ1-6; TRBD1 matches at 9 bases. Germline CDR1 and CDR2: SGHDT and YYEEEE. CDR3 size: 18 residues. The V and J ends lost 3 bases and 0 bases, in that order; junction bases with no gene match: 7. This CDR3 reads CASSSIQGASSYNSPLHF. CDR3 nucleotide sequence: TGTGCCAGCAGCTCGATACAGGGGGCGAGCTCCTATAATTCACCCCTCCACTTT.

This chain joins TRBV5-8 and TRBJ1-4, with D possibly matching TRBD1 (6 bases). Germline V gene data show CDR1 as SGHTS and CDR2 as YDEGEE. The CDR3 is made up of 14 amino acids. V lost 5 bases and J 2 bases, leaving 10 bases between the germline ends. The DNA for the CDR3 is TGTGCCAGCAGTTTTACAGGGACTAATGAAAAACTGTTTTTT. Encoded protein: CASSFTGTNEKLFF. The variable domain in full, with the rest retrieved from reference TRBV5-8 and TRBJ1-4, is EAGVTQSPTHLIKTRGQQATLRCSPISGHTSVYWYQQALGLGLQFLLWYDEGEERNRGNFPPRFSGRQFPNYSSELNVNALELEDSALYLCASSFTGTNEKLFFGSGTQLSVL.

The chain employs TRBV5-5 and TRBJ2-7, with 8 nucleotides matching TRBD2. Germline-derived CDR1 and CDR2 are SGHKS and YYEKEE (reference sequence). This CDR3 comprises 16 residues. Trimming at V came to 0 bases and at J to 4 bases, leaving 9 bases not matched to a gene. The CDR3 coding sequence is TGTGCCAGCAGCTTGGAGTGGTCTAGCGGGTCTTACGAGCAGTACTTC. Amino acids: CASSLEWSSGSYEQYF.

This clonotype was seen at least ten times. J is TRBJ2-1 and V is TRBV6-2 or TRBV6-3; D gene uncertain. Trimming left V 0 bases short and J 8 bases short, with 8 bases between. This CDR3 spans 13 amino acids. The V gene's germline CDR1 is MNHEY and CDR2 SVGEGT. The CDR3 DNA follows: TGTGCCAGCAGTTACTCGAAGGTCTATGAGCAGTTCTTC. It translates to CASSYSKVYEQFF.

This clonotype was seen repeatedly, ten times or more. The chain couples TRBV7-3 to TRBJ2-3; no clear D. V lost 4 bases, J lost 1 base, and 9 bases lay in between. Germline V lookup: CDR1 SGHTA, CDR2 FQGTGA. The CDR3 covers 14 residues. CDR3 loop: CASSSRRGTDTQYF. CDR3 nucleotides: TGTGCCAGCAGCTCGCGTCGTGGCACAGATACGCAGTATTTT.

This clonotype was recorded a few times. The V and J genes are TRBV7-3 and TRBJ2-7; TRBD2 matches at 8 bases. Germline V gene lookup returns CDR1 SGHTA and CDR2 FQGTGA. Trimming removed 5 bases from V and 7 bases from J; junction bases left unmatched: 13. The CDR3 has 15 residues. As DNA, the CDR3 is TGTGCCAGCAGCCGTTCCGGGGGGGGCCTAGGGGAGCAGTACTTC. This codes for CASSRSGGGLGEQYF. The full variable domain, in which reference TRBV7-3 and TRBJ2-7 provide the parts outside the CDR3, is GAGVSQTPSNKVTEKGKYVELRCDPISGHTALYWYRQSLGQGPEFLIYFQGTGAADDSGLPNDRFFAVRPEGSVSTLKIQRTERGDSAVYLCASSRSGGGLGEQYFGPGTRLTVT.

The chain links TRBV25-1 to TRBJ2-3; D gene uncertain. Per the germline V gene, CDR1 is MGHDK and CDR2 is SYGVNS. CDR3 size: 16 residues. V lost 2 bases, J lost 6 bases, and 18 bases lay in between. CDR3 protein: CASSEHYISDWDTQYF. The CDR3 DNA is TGTGCCAGCAGTGAACACTATATCTCGGATTGGGATACGCAGTATTTT.

This clonotype was seen ten or more times. The rearrangement joins TRBV9 to TRBJ1-5, with 7 bases fitting TRBD1. The CDR3 runs to 15 residues. The V gene's germline CDR1 is SGDLS and CDR2 YYNGEE. The J segment lost 3 bases and the V segment lost 4 bases, leaving 7 bases of the junction unmatched. Here the CDR3 DNA reads TGTGCCAGCAGCAAACGGGGACAGAACAATCAGCCCCAGCATTTT. Amino acid sequence: CASSKRGQNNQPQHF. Variable domain in full (rest from reference TRBV9 and TRBJ1-5): DSGVTQTPKHLITATGQRVTLRCSPRSGDLSVYWYQQSLDQGLQFLIQYYNGEERAKGNILERFSAQQFPDLHSELNLSSLELGDSALYFCASSKRGQNNQPQHFGDGTRLSIL.

This clonotype was seen ten or more times. V is TRBV11-3 and J is TRBJ2-1; 8 nucleotides line up with TRBD2. Germline values: CDR1 SGHNT, CDR2 YENEEA. The CDR3 contains 16 residues. V lost 5 bases to trimming and J lost 6 bases; unmatched junction nucleotides: 12. CDR3: CASSETRSGRLNEQFF. Written as DNA, the CDR3 is TGTGCCAGCAGCGAGACGAGAAGCGGGAGACTCAATGAGCAGTTCTTC.

The chain uses TRBV9 and TRBJ2-6, with a tentative D call TRBD2 (5 bases). Trimming cost V 4 bases and J 0 bases, with 11 bases left between them. Germline-derived CDR1 and CDR2 are SGDLS and YYNGEE. The CDR3 runs to 16 residues. CDR3 amino acids: CASSSGVSSGANVLTF. For the CDR3, the DNA is TGTGCCAGCAGCTCCGGGGTCTCCTCTGGGGCCAACGTCCTGACTTTC.

This clonotype was observed many times. V and J are TRBV30 and TRBJ2-1; D uncertain. CDR1 and CDR2 (germline): GTSNPN, SVGIG (reference sequence). The CDR3 totals 14 residues. With 5 bases removed from V and 0 bases from J, the gap between germline ends came to 11 bases. The CDR3 nucleotides are TGTGCCTGGTCGACACTCGACTCCTACAATGAGCAGTTCTTC. Amino acid sequence: CAWSTLDSYNEQFF.